The present T cell receptor (beta chain) was sequenced within a study of blood T cell repertoires in COVID-19. Overall study context: The study drew acute and convalescent COVID-19 samples from the United States, Italy and Spain.

Data came from immunoSEQ multiplex PCR; TCRdb stores just in-frame clones and leaves some out. The data hold about 40,000 clones, with about 90% observed a single time. Germline assignment: CDR1 LNHDA and CDR2 SQIVND (reference sequence). This CDR3 has 14 amino acids. V shed 2 bases and J shed 0 bases, with 7 bases lying between them. The clonotype comes from a woman in her sixties or seventies with acute or convalescent COVID-19. Sequenced input: peripheral blood. The rearrangement joins TRBV19 to TRBJ1-1, with a weak D call TRBD1 (5 bases). Here the CDR3 DNA reads TGTGCCAGTAGTATAACAGGCATGAACACTGAAGCTTTCTTT. This translates into CASSITGMNTEAFF.